Each of the 20 T cell receptor beta chains below was sequenced from the same sample in a study of T cell responses to AZD1222 COVID-19 vaccine. The method was immunoSEQ multiplex PCR; TCRdb's version includes in-frame clones alone and lacks a portion of them. This sample yields approximately 150,000 clones, of which about nine tenths are seen a single time; 1.5% to 2% belongs to the top ten. The source material was peripheral blood, sampled 28 days after the second AZD1222 dose. Receptors were obtained from an adult who received the AZD1222 COVID-19 vaccine.

V is TRBV7-2 and J is TRBJ1-1, with 7 nucleotides matching TRBD1. CDR1 and CDR2 (germline): SGHTA, FQGNSA. The ends lost 6 bases at V and 5 bases at J; junction bases unmatched: 12. The CDR3 sequence is 15 residues long. CDR3 in amino acids: CASRQQGLGSTEAFF. DNA of the CDR3: TGTGCCAGCAGGCAACAGGGGCTCGGCTCAACTGAAGCTTTCTTT.

V gene TRBV15 combines with J gene TRBJ2-7, with D possibly being TRBD2 (6 bases). Trimming removed 1 base from V and 2 bases from J, with 12 bases in between. CDR3 length equals 15 residues. Germline V gene lookup returns CDR1 LNHNV and CDR2 YYDKDF (reference sequence). Written as DNA, the CDR3 is TGTGCCACCAGCAGAGGTAGCGGCCCTGCCTACGAGCAGTACTTC. Protein product: CATSRGSGPAYEQYF.

CDR3 region: CASSPGGSGGYQETQYF. In DNA, the CDR3 is TGTGCCAGCAGCCCTGGGGGTAGCGGGGGGTACCAAGAGACCCAGTACTTC. This chain uses TRBV7-2 with TRBJ2-7; 10 bases are a match to TRBD2. The closer fit of TRBJ2-5 to the DNA end suggests the J call may be wrong. Germline V gene sequence: CDR1 SGHTA, CDR2 FQGNSA. This CDR3 region has 17 residues.

The rearrangement joins TRBV7-6 to TRBJ2-7; a possible D gene is TRBD1 (8 bases). CDR1 SGHVS and CDR2 FNYEAQ come from the germline V gene. The CDR3 length is 16 residues. Trimming removed 4 bases from V and 3 bases from J, with 19 bases in between. The CDR3: CASSSRGGQAYYEQYF. The CDR3 DNA sequence: TGTGCCAGCAGCTCGAGGGGGGGACAGGCGTACTACGAGCAGTACTTC.

In the case of this clone: The same CDR3 can be traced to other DNA sequences in this sample. This sequence joins TRBV9 and TRBJ2-7; weak D call: TRBD2 (5 bases). Germline values: CDR1 SGDLS, CDR2 YYNGEE. The CDR3 consists of 13 residues. V lost 0 bases and J lost 7, with 11 bases in between. This CDR3 reads CASSVAPGYEQYF. Here the CDR3 DNA reads TGTGCCAGCAGCGTAGCTCCGGGATATGAGCAGTACTTC. Based on the CDR3 plus reference TRBV9 and TRBJ2-7, the full variable domain is DSGVTQTPKHLITATGQRVTLRCSPRSGDLSVYWYQQSLDQGLQFLIQYYNGEERAKGNILERFSAQQFPDLHSELNLSSLELGDSALYFCASSVAPGYEQYFGPGTRLTVT.

The genes are TRBV16 and TRBJ1-1; 9 bases fit TRBD1. Germline V lookup: CDR1 KGHSY, CDR2 FQNENV. Unmatched junction bases numbered 10, after V lost 4 bases and J lost 1 base. The CDR3 consists of 17 residues. The CDR3: CASSLTGQGPTNTEAFF. As DNA, the CDR3 is TGTGCCAGCAGCCTTACAGGACAGGGGCCTACGAACACTGAAGCTTTCTTT.

This chain joins TRBV4-2 and TRBJ1-2; 10 bases map to TRBD1. V lost 3 bases to trimming and J lost 3 bases; unmatched junction nucleotides: 7. The CDR3 has 16 amino acids. The V gene's germline CDR1 is LGHNA and CDR2 YNFKEQ. The DNA of the CDR3 is TGTGCCAGCAGCCAGGGACGGGACAGGGGAGACTATGGCTACACCTTC. It yields the protein CASSQGRDRGDYGYTF.

The chain carries TRBV6-1 and TRBJ2-3; D is possibly TRBD1 (6 bases). This CDR3 region has 16 residues. Germline values: CDR1 MNHNS, CDR2 SASEGT. V gave up 2 bases and J gave up 0 bases, with 12 bases separating them. Written as DNA, the CDR3 is TGTGCCAGCAGTGAATATTCGGGGACAAGCACAGATACGCAGTATTTT. Amino acid sequence: CASSEYSGTSTDTQYF.

The chain employs TRBV19 and TRBJ1-5; the D is unclear. V was trimmed by 0 bases and J by 6 bases, leaving 9 bases between them. Germline V lookup: CDR1 LNHDA, CDR2 SQIVND (reference sequence). This CDR3 region has 14 residues. In nucleotides, the CDR3 is TGTGCCAGTAGTATAGATCGGGTGGGTCAGCCCCAGCATTTT. Its protein product is CASSIDRVGQPQHF.

The chain couples TRBV5-5 to TRBJ1-5; no firm D call. Trimming pared 4 bases from V and 3 bases from J, leaving 11 bases between. Germline-derived CDR1 and CDR2 are SGHKS and YYEKEE (reference sequence). The CDR3 runs 14 residues. CDR3 bases: TGTGCCAGCAGCACCGGACGGTTCAATCAGCCCCAGCATTTT. It encodes CASSTGRFNQPQHF. The whole variable domain, remainder taken from reference TRBV5-5 and TRBJ1-5, is DAGVTQSPTHLIKTRGQQVTLRCSPISGHKSVSWYQQVLGQGPQFIFQYYEKEERGRGNFPDRFSARQFPNYSSELNVNALLLGDSALYLCASSTGRFNQPQHFGDGTRLSIL.

The gene calls are TRBV7-6 and TRBJ2-5; TRBD1 matches 7 bases. V lost 6 bases, J lost 4 bases, and 11 bases stayed unmatched. The CDR3 runs 15 residues. From germline, CDR1 is SGHVS and CDR2 FNYEAQ. CDR3 sequence reads: CASRPGQLLRETQYF. CDR3 nucleotides: TGTGCCAGCAGACCGGGACAGCTTCTGCGAGAGACCCAGTACTTC.

The chain combines TRBV30 with TRBJ1-1, with TRBD1 identical over 7 bases. CDR1 GTSNPN and CDR2 SVGIG come from the germline V gene (reference sequence). This CDR3 has 13 residues. The V gene end was trimmed by 5 bases and the J gene end by 4 bases; junction bases not matched to a gene: 7. CDR3 in DNA: TGTGCCTGGGCCAGGGGGGGGTTCACTGAAGCTTTCTTT. Translated, it gives CAWARGGFTEAFF.

V gene TRBV9 combines with J gene TRBJ1-2, with D tentatively TRBD1 (6 bases). Germline V gene sequence: CDR1 SGDLS, CDR2 YYNGEE. The CDR3 has 15 amino acids. The V end was cut by 0 bases, the J end by 8 bases, with 17 bases between. The CDR3 region has the DNA TGTGCCAGCAGCGTAGAGGGGCAGGGGTTACACGGCTACACCTTC. This translates into CASSVEGQGLHGYTF.

The V call is TRBV6-5, the J call TRBJ2-2; 9 positions agree with TRBD2. The CDR3 length is 15 residues. Germline V CDR1 and CDR2: MNHEY, SVGAGI. Trimming cost V 0 bases and J 7 bases; bases outside gene matches: 3. The CDR3 sequence is CASSYSSSGSGELFF. In DNA, the CDR3 is TGTGCCAGCAGTTACTCTAGTAGCGGGAGCGGGGAGCTGTTTTTT.

This chain links TRBV7-8 with TRBJ1-4; the D gene is possibly TRBD1 (5 bases). Germline CDR1 and CDR2: SGHVS and FQNEAQ. With 1 base removed from V and 2 bases from J, the gap between germline ends came to 8 bases. The CDR3 covers 15 residues. The CDR3 protein is CASSLGQLTNEKLFF. As DNA, the CDR3 is TGTGCCAGCAGCTTAGGACAGCTGACTAATGAAAAACTGTTTTTT.

V is TRBV5-4 and J is TRBJ1-1, with 7 nucleotides matching TRBD1. CDR1 SGHNT and CDR2 YYREEE come from the germline V gene (reference sequence). This CDR3 spans 15 amino acids. J was trimmed by 0 bases and V by 4 bases; bases with no gene match: 6. CDR3 in amino acids: CASSVGTVMNTEAFF. CDR3 nucleotide sequence: TGTGCCAGCAGCGTGGGGACAGTTATGAACACTGAAGCTTTCTTT.

V and J are TRBV18 and TRBJ2-7; 7 bases agree with TRBD1. Germline V gene data show CDR1 as KGHSH and CDR2 as LQKENI. V dropped 6 bases and J dropped 0; count of bases not matched to a gene: 5. This CDR3 has 14 residues. CDR3 in DNA: TGTGCCAGCTCTTCACAGGGGTCCTCCTACGAGCAGTACTTC. The encoded protein is CASSSQGSSYEQYF.

The genes are TRBV2 and TRBJ1-4; D is perhaps TRBD1 (5 bases). V lost 6 bases to trimming and J lost 7 bases, with 15 bases between them. The germline CDR1 and CDR2 sequences are SNHLY and FYNNEI. The CDR3 has 14 amino acids. The CDR3 is CASSSQVTAEKLFF. For the CDR3, the DNA is TGTGCCAGCAGCTCCCAAGTGACAGCTGAAAAACTGTTTTTT.

V gene TRBV27 combines with J gene TRBJ1-1, with a tentative D call TRBD1 (5 bases). Germline CDR1 MNHEY, CDR2 SMNVEV (reference sequence). V was shortened by 11 bases and J by 0 bases, with 16 bases between the two germline ends. CDR3 length equals 14 residues. CDR3 DNA: TGTGCCGCACGCCCCGGGGCGGTGAACACTGAAGCTTTCTTT. Translation gives CAARPGAVNTEAFF.

This clone was detected a few times. The rearrangement links TRBV18 to TRBJ2-3; 11 bases line up with TRBD2. The CDR3 has 15 amino acids. Germline V gives CDR1 KGHSH, CDR2 LQKENI. With 2 bases clipped from V and 3 bases from J, the junction kept 1 base outside the gene matches. The CDR3 sequence: CASSPTSGGTDTQYF. The DNA for the CDR3 is TGTGCCAGCTCACCAACTAGCGGGGGTACAGATACGCAGTATTTT.